The 10 T cell receptor beta chains in this list originate from one sample, sequenced in a study of identical twins. TCRdb used MiXCR to reprocess the 5' RACE reads, holding one entry per CDR3 protein. The repertoire holds 200,000 to 250,000 distinct CDR3 sequences, with about 14% as singletons. Sequencing input: memory (CD45RO+) T cells sorted from blood. The receptors derive from a woman younger than 30 in good health.

The chain joins TRBV20-1 to TRBJ2-7; 8 nucleotides align to TRBD1. Germline V gives CDR1 DFQATT, CDR2 SNEGSKA (reference sequence). The V segment lost 0 bases and the J segment 6 bases; nucleotides outside the gene matches: 10. The CDR3 extends over 15 amino acids. The CDR3 protein is CSARDPGRGRLEQYF. The CDR3 bases are TGCAGTGCTAGAGATCCCGGCAGGGGGCGCCTCGAGCAGTACTTC.

Only a few counts were recorded for this clonotype. V gene TRBV3-1 combines with J gene TRBJ1-6; D not resolved. CDR1 is LGHDT and CDR2 is YNNKEL in the germline V gene (reference sequence). The CDR3 has 13 amino acids. The V end lost 8 bases, the J end lost 10 bases, and 15 bases lay between the germline ends. The CDR3 reads CASGLPAVSPLHF. CDR3 nucleotide sequence: TGTGCCAGCGGCCTGCCAGCTGTGTCACCCCTCCACTTT.

The chain joins TRBV7-6 to TRBJ2-1; D is possibly TRBD2 (5 bases). The V gene lost 4 bases and the J gene lost 4 bases, with 20 bases spanning the gap. The CDR3 has 17 amino acids. The germline V gene has CDR1 SGHVS and CDR2 FNYEAQ. In DNA, the CDR3 is TGTGCCAGCAGCTCAGCCTCGGTGGTACGAGGGTACAATGAGCAGTTCTTC. Encoded protein: CASSSASVVRGYNEQFF.

A few counts support this clonotype. The chain has TRBV7-6 and TRBJ1-3, with D maybe TRBD1 (6 bases). V lost 1 base, J lost 0 bases, and 7 bases lay in between. There are 15 residues in the CDR3. The germline V gene has CDR1 SGHVS and CDR2 FNYEAQ. The chain's CDR3 is CASSLGGHSGNTIYF. CDR3 nucleotide sequence: TGTGCCAGCAGCTTAGGGGGGCACTCTGGAAACACCATATATTTT.

This clonotype turned up a few times. This rearrangement joins TRBV2 to TRBJ2-1, with D possibly matching TRBD2 (6 bases). CDR3 length equals 14 residues. Germline loops: CDR1 SNHLY, CDR2 FYNNEI. The V gene lost 10 bases and the J gene lost 3 bases, with 16 bases spanning the gap. Here the CDR3 reads CATNGLQGYNEQFF. The CDR3 coding sequence is TGTGCCACCAACGGACTACAAGGCTACAATGAGCAGTTCTTC.

There are many counts of this clonotype. The chain uses TRBV20-1 and TRBJ2-7, with 10 bases identical to TRBD2. CDR3 length: 13 residues. Germline CDR1 DFQATT, CDR2 SNEGSKA (reference sequence). The trim removed 7 bases at V and 2 bases at J, leaving 5 bases unmatched. Here the CDR3 DNA reads TGCAGTGTCGCTAGCGGGAGACCCTACGAGCAGTACTTC. Translated: CSVASGRPYEQYF.

The rearrangement uses TRBV3-1 and TRBJ2-3, with 8 nucleotides matching TRBD1. The CDR3 extends over 18 amino acids. The ends lost 0 bases at V and 1 base at J; junction bases unmatched: 9. Per germline, CDR1 LGHDT and CDR2 YNNKEL (reference sequence). CDR3 sequence reads: CASSQDERTGLGTDTQYF. The CDR3 DNA sequence: TGTGCCAGCAGCCAAGATGAGAGGACAGGGCTTGGCACAGATACGCAGTATTTT.

V is TRBV20-1 and J is TRBJ2-3; 8 bases are a match to TRBD2. After removal of 3 bases from V and 5 bases from J, the junction contained 7 bases not matched to a gene. This CDR3 spans 14 amino acids. CDR1 is DFQATT, CDR2 SNEGSKA, per germline (reference sequence). The CDR3 DNA follows: TGCAGTGCTAGGGGTTGGGCGGGGGGAGATACGCAGTATTTT. It is translated as CSARGWAGGDTQYF.

The rearrangement joins TRBV11-2 to TRBJ2-2; TRBD2 agrees at 7 bases. The CDR3 is 21 residues long. CDR1 SGHAT and CDR2 FQNNGV come from the germline V gene. Unmatched junction bases numbered 18, after V lost 1 base and J lost 1 base. CDR3 bases: TGTGCCAGCAGCTTAGGTCGGGTAGGCGGGAGACGAGGACGGAACACCGGGGAGCTGTTTTTT. Amino acids: CASSLGRVGGRRGRNTGELFF.

CDR3 region: CASSFISEDRSGYTF. CDR3 bases: TGCGCCAGCAGCTTCATATCGGAGGACAGGAGCGGCTACACCTTC. The J gene is TRBJ1-2, the V gene TRBV5-1, with 7 bases identical to TRBD1. Germline lookup yields CDR1 SGHRS and CDR2 YFSETQ. V lost 2 bases and J lost 8; bases outside the gene matches: 12. The CDR3 is 15 residues long.